A selection of T cell receptor beta chains follows, all from one sample in a study of T cell responses to AZD1222 COVID-19 vaccine. Generated by immunoSEQ multiplex PCR, the TCRdb table keeps only in-frame clones and is missing some. The sample has tens of thousands of clones; 92% are singletons. The sequenced sample was peripheral blood, obtained 28 days after the second AZD1222 dose. Every receptor here comes from an adult who received the AZD1222 COVID-19 vaccine. The CDR3 runs from the conserved cysteine through the conserved F or W. The D gene is left open where the match is weak. Clone size is stated in some rows and not others, as once, few, many or a class when expanded.

v_gene	abundance	d_gene	j_gene	CDR3aa	CDR3nt
TRBV15	NA	NA	TRBJ2-2	CATRGHTGELFF	TGTGCCACCAGAGGCCATACCGGGGAGCTGTTTTTT
TRBV27	NA	TRBD1	TRBJ1-5	CASRDRGQPQHF	TGTGCCAGCAGGGACAGGGGGCAGCCCCAGCATTTT
TRBV24-1	NA	NA	TRBJ1-2	CATRGSGPFGYGYTF	TGTGCCACCAGGGGCAGTGGACCGTTTGGCTATGGCTACACCTTC
TRBV6-2/TRBV6-3	NA	NA	TRBJ2-7	CASSLGPRQYF	TGTGCCAGCAGCCTCGGTCCTAGGCAGTACTTC
TRBV6-1	NA	NA	TRBJ1-2	CASSEWSPGPAYGYTF	TGTGCCAGCAGTGAATGGAGTCCCGGGCCAGCCTATGGCTACACCTTC
TRBV7-2	NA	TRBD1	TRBJ2-2	CASSGRDSQTGELFF	TGTGCCAGCAGCGGACGGGACAGTCAAACCGGGGAGCTGTTTTTT
TRBV28	NA	TRBD1	TRBJ2-5	CASSPRQGKKETQYF	TGTGCCAGCAGTCCCCGACAGGGGAAAAAAGAGACCCAGTACTTC
TRBV27	NA	NA	TRBJ2-3	CASSALRTDASTDTQYF	TGTGCCAGCAGCGCCTTAAGGACTGATGCTAGCACAGATACGCAGTATTTT
TRBV18	NA	NA	TRBJ2-3	CASSPRGGYTDTQYF	TGTGCCAGCTCACCACGAGGCGGCTACACAGATACGCAGTATTTT
TRBV10-2	NA	NA	TRBJ2-2	CASSGDTGELFF	TGCGCCAGCAGTGGGGACACCGGGGAGCTGTTTTTT
TRBV15	NA	TRBD1	TRBJ1-1	CATREAQGATEAFF	TGTGCCACCAGGGAGGCACAGGGGGCTACTGAAGCTTTCTTT
TRBV6-2/TRBV6-3	once	NA	TRBJ2-7	CASSSLPGAGTKEQYF	TGTGCCAGCAGTTCCCTCCCGGGAGCGGGGACAAAAGAGCAGTACTTC
TRBV9	NA	TRBD1	TRBJ2-2	CASSALQGATGELFF	TGTGCCAGCAGCGCATTACAGGGGGCCACCGGGGAGCTGTTTTTT
TRBV18	NA	NA	TRBJ1-6	CASSPLGRVNSPLHF	TGTGCCAGCTCACCACTTGGCAGGGTGAATTCACCCCTCCACTTT
TRBV29-1	NA	TRBD1	TRBJ1-4	CSVEGQGTNEKLFF	TGCAGCGTTGAAGGACAGGGCACCAATGAAAAACTGTTTTTT
TRBV3-1/TRBV3-2	NA	NA	TRBJ1-2	CASSQGHQGGGYTF	TGTGCCAGCAGCCAAGGACACCAAGGTGGAGGCTACACCTTC
TRBV5-8	NA	TRBD1	TRBJ1-2	CASSLVSGGSNYGYTF	TGTGCCAGCAGCTTGGTTTCAGGGGGTTCGAACTATGGCTACACCTTC
TRBV5-1	once	NA	TRBJ2-5	CASSPDPSVETQYF	TGCGCCAGCAGCCCAGACCCTAGCGTCGAGACCCAGTACTTC
TRBV5-1	NA	NA	TRBJ2-3	CASSFNTDTQYF	TGCGCCAGCAGCTTTAACACAGATACGCAGTATTTT
TRBV5-1	NA	NA	TRBJ1-3	CASSLGTGGRLSGNTIYF	TGCGCCAGCAGCTTGGGGACCGGGGGCAGGCTCTCTGGAAACACCATATATTTT
TRBV6-1	NA	NA	TRBJ1-2	CASSEAGGAYGYTF	TGTGCCAGCAGTGAAGCGGGGGGGGCCTATGGCTACACCTTC
TRBV6-6	NA	TRBD1	TRBJ1-4	CASTRTGTGGLNEKLFF	TGTGCCAGCACTCGAACCGGGACAGGGGGCCTAAATGAAAAACTGTTTTTT
TRBV5-4	NA	NA	TRBJ1-3	CASSLEAASSGNTIYF	TGTGCCAGCAGCTTGGAGGCAGCGAGCTCTGGAAACACCATATATTTT
TRBV7-2	once	NA	TRBJ1-1	CASSLVSSSRGGTEAFF	TGTGCCAGCAGCTTAGTTAGTTCTTCCAGGGGAGGCACTGAAGCTTTCTTT
TRBV5-5	NA	TRBD1	TRBJ1-4	CASSGSGTVNEKLFF	TGTGCCAGCAGCGGATCCGGGACAGTAAATGAAAAACTGTTTTTT
TRBV5-4	NA	NA	TRBJ2-7	CASSLEPVRGYEQYF	TGTGCCAGCAGCTTGGAACCAGTAAGGGGTTACGAGCAGTACTTC
TRBV6-5	NA	NA	TRBJ1-4	CASYGGAPTNEKLFF	TGTGCCAGCTACGGGGGGGCACCGACTAATGAAAAACTGTTTTTT
TRBV19	NA	NA	TRBJ1-2	CASSIPDRTYNYGYTF	TGTGCCAGTAGTATCCCCGACAGAACCTATAACTATGGCTACACCTTC
TRBV7-9	few	NA	TRBJ1-2	CASSLGEGTHGYTF	TGTGCCAGCAGCTTAGGCGAGGGGACCCATGGCTACACCTTC
TRBV28	NA	NA	TRBJ1-2	CASSFGRGYGYTF	TGTGCCAGCAGTTTCGGGCGGGGCTATGGCTACACCTTC
TRBV6-4	NA	TRBD2	TRBJ2-1	CASSDSGTSGGNEQFF	TGTGCCAGCAGTGACTCGGGGACTAGCGGGGGTAATGAGCAGTTCTTC
TRBV7-2	once	TRBD1	TRBJ1-2	CASSLWYGQGANGYTF	TGTGCCAGCAGCTTATGGTACGGACAGGGGGCAAATGGCTACACCTTC
TRBV2	NA	NA	TRBJ2-6	CASSLTPGANVLTF	TGTGCCAGCAGTCTCACTCCTGGGGCCAACGTCCTGACTTTC
TRBV19	NA	NA	TRBJ1-2	CASKQGPNYGYTF	TGTGCCAGTAAACAGGGCCCTAACTATGGCTACACCTTC
TRBV19	NA	NA	TRBJ1-5	CASSIAIIQPQHF	TGTGCCAGTAGTATAGCTATCATTCAGCCCCAGCATTTT
TRBV6-6	NA	NA	TRBJ1-5	CASSYGRPASGPQHF	TGTGCCAGCAGTTACGGACGGCCGGCGTCGGGGCCCCAGCATTTT
TRBV5-8	NA	TRBD1	TRBJ1-2	CASSPGTGGLRGYGYTF	TGTGCCAGCAGCCCCGGGACAGGGGGCCTTCGGGGCTATGGCTACACCTTC
TRBV6-2/TRBV6-3	NA	NA	TRBJ1-5	CASSQQSAGNQPQHF	TGTGCCAGCAGTCAACAGAGCGCCGGGAATCAGCCCCAGCATTTT
TRBV7-2	NA	TRBD1	TRBJ1-1	CASRPDRGQGNTEAFF	TGTGCCAGCAGGCCTGACAGGGGGCAGGGGAACACTGAAGCTTTCTTT
TRBV6-2/TRBV6-3	NA	TRBD1	TRBJ2-7	CASSYMGQGTLGAYEQYF	TGTGCCAGCAGTTATATGGGACAGGGGACCCTCGGGGCCTACGAGCAGTACTTC
TRBV4-2	NA	TRBD2	TRBJ2-3	CASSPGTSGGPTSTDTQYF	TGTGCCAGCAGCCCTGGGACTAGCGGGGGCCCGACTAGCACAGATACGCAGTATTTT
TRBV5-4	NA	TRBD1	TRBJ2-6	CASSKAGQGGSGANVLTF	TGTGCCAGCAGCAAAGCGGGACAGGGGGGCTCTGGGGCCAACGTCCTGACTTTC
TRBV5-1	NA	NA	TRBJ2-7	CASSLTGIEQYF	TGCGCCAGCAGCCTCACAGGGATTGAGCAGTACTTC
TRBV7-6	NA	TRBD2	TRBJ2-1	CASSPTSGSYNEQFF	TGTGCCAGCAGCCCTACTAGCGGGTCCTACAATGAGCAGTTCTTC
TRBV7-8	NA	NA	TRBJ2-2	CASSLVLRGKTGELFF	TGTGCCAGCAGCTTAGTTTTGAGAGGGAAGACCGGGGAGCTGTTTTTT
TRBV4-1	NA	TRBD1	TRBJ1-6	CASRGQPISPLHF	TGCGCCAGCAGGGGACAGCCAATTTCACCCCTCCACTTT
TRBV6-6	NA	NA	TRBJ2-2	CASSYSGAGTGELFF	TGTGCCAGCAGTTACTCAGGGGCGGGCACCGGGGAGCTGTTTTTT
TRBV19	NA	NA	TRBJ1-1	CASINTETSTEAFF	TGTGCCAGTATAAATACGGAGACCAGCACTGAAGCTTTCTTT
TRBV3-1/TRBV3-2	NA	TRBD1	TRBJ1-6	CASSQDHRGGNSPLHF	TGTGCCAGCAGCCAAGATCACAGGGGTGGTAATTCACCCCTCCACTTT
TRBV30	NA	NA	TRBJ1-6	CAWSGTGYGSPLHF	TGTGCCTGGAGCGGTACAGGGTACGGTTCACCCCTCCACTTT
TRBV6-6	NA	TRBD1	TRBJ2-7	CASSQKNRGNSYEQYF	TGTGCCAGCAGCCAAAAGAACAGGGGGAACTCCTACGAGCAGTACTTC
TRBV5-6	NA	NA	TRBJ1-2	CASSPGEHYGYTF	TGTGCCAGCAGCCCGGGGGAACACTATGGCTACACCTTC
TRBV24-1	NA	TRBD1	TRBJ1-1	CATSDPTGDTEAFF	TGTGCCACCAGTGACCCGACAGGGGATACTGAAGCTTTCTTT
TRBV7-2	NA	NA	TRBJ1-6	CASSLDGGLPLHF	TGTGCCAGCAGCTTAGATGGGGGTCTGCCCCTCCACTTT
TRBV4-1	NA	NA	TRBJ2-3	CASSQQSRLSADTQYF	TGCGCCAGCAGCCAGCAATCACGACTTAGCGCTGATACGCAGTATTTT